The 28 T cell receptor beta chains below all came from one sample that was sequenced in a study of response to subunit inactivated influenza vaccine. One entry per CDR3 protein results from TCRdb running MiXCR on the RT-PCR reads. The table shows 500,000 or so distinct CDR3 sequences, with 16% occurring only once. Sample: CD4+ T cells sorted from PBMCs, taken around 25 months after vaccination. These receptors were obtained from a man aged 45 to 70 who received an inactivated influenza vaccine.

With regard to this clonotype: The junction and the germline gene differ at one end; a read error may be behind it. The V and J genes are TRBV10-3 and TRBJ2-2; possibly TRBD1 for D (5 bases). Germline values: CDR1 ENHRY, CDR2 SYGVKD. There are 13 residues in the CDR3. Here the CDR3 DNA reads TGCGCCAACGGGCAGGGAAGAACCGGGGAGCTGTTTTTT. The encoded protein is CANGQGRTGELFF.

This clonotype was observed a few times. The chain employs TRBV12-3 or TRBV12-4 and TRBJ2-1; 10 bases map to TRBD2. J was trimmed by 5 bases and V by 7 bases; bases with no gene match: 8. The CDR3 runs 15 residues. CDR3 sequence reads: CASTLAGGIDNEQFF. The CDR3 nucleotides are TGTGCCAGCACCTTAGCGGGAGGTATCGACAATGAGCAGTTCTTC.

V and J are TRBV29-1 and TRBJ2-2; D may be TRBD1 (6 bases). Between the trimmed V and J ends, which lost 7 bases and 6 bases, there was a span of 21 bases. CDR3 size: 15 residues. CDR1 and CDR2 from the germline V gene are SQVTM and ANQGSEA. The CDR3, as DNA: TGCAGCGCTAAACAGGGATCCCACCAACCCGGGGAGCTGTTTTTT. Amino acids: CSAKQGSHQPGELFF.

This clonotype occurred a few times. V is TRBV20-1 and J is TRBJ2-1; 7 bases map to TRBD2. The germline V gene encodes CDR1 DFQATT and CDR2 SNEGSKA (reference sequence). CDR3 length: 15 residues. J lost 5 bases, V lost 3 bases, and 10 bases had no gene match. In nucleotides, the CDR3 is TGCAGTGCTAGCGAGGCTAGCGGCAGAGACAATGAGCAGTTCTTC. This codes for CSASEASGRDNEQFF.

The table lists this clonotype with a few counts. This chain uses TRBV20-1 with TRBJ2-1; D tentatively fits TRBD1 or TRBD2 (5 bases each). The CDR3 has 14 amino acids. With 6 bases removed from V and 4 bases from J, the gap between germline ends came to 16 bases. CDR1 and CDR2 from the germline V gene are DFQATT and SNEGSKA (reference sequence). DNA for the CDR3: TGCAGTGCCCAACGGGGACCGCCGTACAATGAGCAGTTCTTC. The encoded protein is CSAQRGPPYNEQFF.

This clonotype was counted a few times. The chain is built from TRBV12-3 or TRBV12-4 and TRBJ2-1; D is ambiguous. Trimming left V 3 bases short and J 1 base short, with 7 bases between. This CDR3 is 14 amino acids long. As DNA, the CDR3 is TGTGCCAGCAGTTTCTTGCGGTCCTACAATGAGCAGTTCTTC. It encodes CASSFLRSYNEQFF.

The chain couples TRBV12-3 or TRBV12-4 to TRBJ2-3; perhaps TRBD2 as D (6 bases). This CDR3 is 12 amino acids long. Deletions cut 6 bases from V and 15 bases from J, with 19 bases between. DNA of the CDR3: TGTGCCAGCAGGGGGGAGAGCGGGCGGCAATATTTT. Its translation: CASRGESGRQYF.

This clonotype has a handful of counts. The CDR3 region has the DNA TGTGCCAGCAGAGGACTAGCACCTCAAGAGACCCAGTACTTC. The encoded protein is CASRGLAPQETQYF. The chain recombines TRBV6-1 with TRBJ2-5; 8 positions match TRBD2. This CDR3 has 14 residues. Germline V lookup: CDR1 MNHNS, CDR2 SASEGT. The ends lost 6 bases at V and 2 bases at J; junction bases unmatched: 5.

This chain uses TRBV2 with TRBJ2-7; maybe TRBD2 (6 bases). The CDR3 has 14 residues. Germline V CDR1 and CDR2: SNHLY, FYNNEI. The V gene lost 6 bases and the J gene lost 0 bases, with 12 bases spanning the gap. CDR3 nucleotides: TGTGCCAGCAGGAGGAGGGGCCACTCCTACGAGCAGTACTTC. Amino acids: CASRRRGHSYEQYF.

The J gene is TRBJ2-5, the V gene TRBV7-2, with TRBD2 matching over 8 bases. Per the germline V gene, CDR1 is SGHTA and CDR2 is FQGNSA. This CDR3 spans 17 amino acids. Germline trimming cut 2 bases from V and 2 bases from J; bases unmatched to any gene: 10. The CDR3 region is CASSLRGSGTTQETQYF. In DNA, the CDR3 is TGTGCCAGCAGCTTACGGGGTAGCGGGACTACTCAAGAGACCCAGTACTTC.

The V and J genes are TRBV4-1 and TRBJ2-3; 11 bases map to TRBD2. Germline V gene lookup returns CDR1 MGHRA and CDR2 YSYEKL. Unmatched junction bases numbered 9, after V lost 1 base and J lost 6 bases. This CDR3 spans 17 amino acids. CDR3 in DNA: TGCGCCAGCAGCCAAGGACGTGCTAGCGGGAGGTTTGATACGCAGTATTTT. It is translated as CASSQGRASGRFDTQYF.

This clonotype turned up a few times. The chain joins TRBV7-2 to TRBJ2-1; weak D call: TRBD2 (6 bases). This CDR3 comprises 16 residues. V was clipped by 2 bases and J by 6 bases, with 17 bases between them. Germline CDR1 reads SGHTA; CDR2 reads FQGNSA. The CDR3 DNA reads TGTGCCAGCAGCTTATCATCGGGAGCCGGTCGCAATGAGCAGTTCTTC. Amino acid sequence: CASSLSSGAGRNEQFF. The complete variable domain, with remaining parts taken from reference TRBV7-2 and TRBJ2-1, reads GAGVSQSPSNKVTEKGKDVELRCDPISGHTALYWYRQSLGQGLEFLIYFQGNSAPDKSGLPSDRFSAERTGGSVSTLTIQRTQQEDSAVYLCASSLSSGAGRNEQFFGPGTRLTVL.

The chain has TRBV5-1 and TRBJ2-1, with TRBD2 matching over 10 bases. Germline CDR1 SGHRS, CDR2 YFSETQ. With V trimmed by 4 bases and J by 4 bases, 8 bases remained unmatched. The CDR3 length is 16 residues. The DNA for the CDR3 is TGCGCCAGCAGCGGGTGGACTAGCGGAGTTTACAATGAGCAGTTCTTC. Translated: CASSGWTSGVYNEQFF.

This clonotype was counted only a few times. The chain recombines TRBV7-8 with TRBJ2-1, with 7 bases that match TRBD2. The germline V gene encodes CDR1 SGHVS and CDR2 FQNEAQ. This CDR3 region has 16 residues. V shed 1 base and J 3 bases; nucleotides not matched to a gene: 6. The CDR3, as DNA: TGTGCCAGCAGCTTAGGGACTAGTGTCCGCTACAATGAGCAGTTCTTC. This sequence encodes CASSLGTSVRYNEQFF.

This sequence joins TRBV24-1 and TRBJ2-5; no firm D call. The V gene lost 3 bases and the J gene lost 0 bases, with 22 bases spanning the gap. The CDR3 has 19 amino acids. Germline-derived CDR1 and CDR2 are KGHDR and SFDVKD. CDR3 sequence reads: CATSDPKMEQPSYQETQYF. CDR3 nucleotide sequence: TGTGCCACCAGTGATCCCAAAATGGAACAGCCCTCGTACCAAGAGACCCAGTACTTC.

This clonotype was seen more than once but under ten times. This chain uses TRBV5-8 with TRBJ2-5; 7 bases are a match to TRBD2. There are 15 residues in the CDR3. Germline CDR1 and CDR2: SGHTS and YDEGEE. After removal of 4 bases from V and 3 bases from J, the junction contained 9 bases not matched to a gene. The CDR3 DNA sequence: TGTGCCAGCAGCAACTTCCGGGACTACAAAGAGACCCAGTACTTC. This sequence encodes CASSNFRDYKETQYF.

This clonotype came up a few times. This sequence joins TRBV25-1 and TRBJ2-3; D uncertain. Deletions cut 1 base from V and 3 bases from J, with 14 bases between. CDR1 is MGHDK, CDR2 SYGVNS, per germline. This CDR3 spans 16 amino acids. The DNA for the CDR3 is TGTGCCAGCAGTGAATTTCGCAGTTTAACGACAGATACGCAGTATTTT. Protein product: CASSEFRSLTTDTQYF.

The rearrangement joins TRBV5-4 to TRBJ2-4; possibly TRBD1 or TRBD2 for D (5 bases each). Germline CDR1 and CDR2: SGHNT and YYREEE (reference sequence). The V and J ends lost 0 bases and 9 bases respectively, with 7 bases between them. The length of the CDR3 is 12 residues. CDR3 sequence: CASSLARGIQYF. CDR3 nucleotides: TGTGCCAGCAGCTTGGCGAGGGGCATTCAGTACTTC.

In this sample, this clonotype turned up a few times. The genes are TRBV5-1 and TRBJ2-1, with TRBD2 matching over 13 bases. The germline CDR1 and CDR2 sequences are SGHRS and YFSETQ. V dropped 3 bases and J dropped 7; count of bases not matched to a gene: 7. There are 16 residues in the CDR3. CDR3 DNA sequence: TGCGCCAGCAGCTACGGACTAGCGGGAGACCATAATGAGCAGTTCTTC. Amino acid sequence: CASSYGLAGDHNEQFF.

This clonotype appeared many times. The rearrangement uses TRBV5-1 and TRBJ2-3; no clear D gene. From germline, CDR1 is SGHRS and CDR2 YFSETQ. This CDR3 is 15 amino acids long. V was cut by 0 bases and J by 0 bases, with 8 bases left in between. CDR3 residues: CASSLGAVSTDTQYF. CDR3 DNA: TGCGCCAGCAGCTTGGGGGCGGTGAGCACAGATACGCAGTATTTT. The full variable domain, completed using reference TRBV5-1 and TRBJ2-3, is KAGVTQTPRYLIKTRGQQVTLSCSPISGHRSVSWYQQTPGQGLQFLFEYFSETQRNKGNFPGRFSGRQFSNSRSEMNVSTLELGDSALYLCASSLGAVSTDTQYFGPGTRLTVL.

This chain uses TRBV24-1 with TRBJ2-3; 14 bases agree with TRBD2. The germline gives CDR1 KGHDR, CDR2 SFDVKD. The CDR3 contains 19 residues. Unmatched junction bases numbered 9, after V lost 3 bases and J lost 2 bases. In DNA form, the CDR3 reads TGTGCCACCAGTGATCGTCCCGGGACTAGCGGGGGACTCACAGATACGCAGTATTTT. It yields the protein CATSDRPGTSGGLTDTQYF.

This clonotype was observed a few times. This chain uses TRBV6-5 with TRBJ2-2; 13 positions agree with TRBD2. This CDR3 region has 17 residues. Per the germline V gene, CDR1 is MNHEY and CDR2 is SVGAGI. V lost 0 bases and J lost 4; bases outside the gene matches: 2. CDR3 coding DNA: TGTGCCAGCAGTTACTCGAGACTAGCGGGGGGCACCGGGGAGCTGTTTTTT. Translating it yields CASSYSRLAGGTGELFF.

This chain uses TRBV15 with TRBJ2-1; TRBD2 aligns across 14 bases. The CDR3 runs 17 residues. V lost 5 bases to trimming and J lost 8 bases; unmatched junction nucleotides: 11. Per germline, CDR1 LNHNV and CDR2 YYDKDF (reference sequence). CDR3 sequence reads: CATSSQRTSGGFHEQFF. In DNA, the CDR3 is TGTGCCACCAGCTCTCAACGGACTAGCGGGGGGTTCCATGAGCAGTTCTTC.

In its sample, this clonotype was seen a few times. The chain employs TRBV3-1 and TRBJ1-1; no definite D call. Germline V CDR1 and CDR2: LGHDT, YNNKEL (reference sequence). V was shortened by 3 bases and J by 4 bases, with 9 bases between the two germline ends. The CDR3 length is 13 residues. Written as DNA, the CDR3 is TGTGCCAGCAGCCAGGTTCGTATCACTGAAGCTTTCTTT. Amino acid sequence: CASSQVRITEAFF.

The V and J genes are TRBV7-8 and TRBJ2-7; D assignment may be TRBD1 or TRBD2 (5 bases each). V lost 3 bases to trimming and J lost 1 base, with 13 bases between them. CDR3 size: 15 residues. Germline CDR1 is SGHVS and CDR2 is FQNEAQ. The CDR3 DNA follows: TGTGCCAGCAGCTTGGGACGGACCTTTTCCTACGAGCAGTACTTC. Its translation is CASSLGRTFSYEQYF.

V gene TRBV6-1 combines with J gene TRBJ2-2; 7 nucleotides align to TRBD2. The V segment lost 5 bases and the J segment 7 bases; nucleotides outside the gene matches: 13. CDR1 and CDR2 (germline): MNHNS, SASEGT. CDR3 size: 16 residues. The CDR3 here is CASSMTGTNTIGELFF. The CDR3 DNA sequence: TGTGCCAGCAGTATGACCGGGACTAACACGATCGGGGAGCTGTTTTTT.

The chain joins TRBV5-5 to TRBJ2-3; TRBD2 agrees at 9 bases. The ends lost 5 bases at V and 1 base at J; junction bases unmatched: 8. CDR3 size: 16 residues. The germline V gene encodes CDR1 SGHKS and CDR2 YYEKEE (reference sequence). The CDR3 region is CASRSGPSGGTDTQYF. The CDR3 DNA sequence: TGTGCCAGCAGGTCAGGCCCTAGCGGGGGCACAGATACGCAGTATTTT.

The V gene is TRBV4-3, the J gene TRBJ1-1; TRBD1 matches 7 bases. CDR1 and CDR2 (germline): LGHNA, YSLEER. V lost 4 bases to trimming and J lost 1 base; unmatched junction nucleotides: 3. The CDR3 extends over 14 amino acids. CDR3 amino acids: CASSRDSQNTEAFF. The CDR3 nucleotides read TGCGCCAGCAGCCGGGACAGCCAGAACACTGAAGCTTTCTTT.